This T cell receptor (beta chain) was sequenced during a study of blood T cell repertoires in COVID-19 (dated by TCRdb to the early 2020s). As for the study more broadly: The collaborator samples originated in the United States, Italy and Spain and spanned the acute and convalescent phases of COVID-19. A freely available public database, intended as a resource for researchers studying the immune response to SARS-CoV-2, is where the repertoires were released. The material from the prospective study consisted of cDNA or gDNA derived from T cells, B-cell-depleted T cells, or PBMCs. Where HLA class I and class II types were available, the types were taken from metadata supplied by the sample provider, not from assay-based typing. Nearly every sample came with metadata listing a de-identified subject ID, COVID-19 status, age in years and sex. Deeply sampled blood TCRbeta repertoires from subjects exposed to, actively infected with, or recovered from COVID-19 were included in the dataset. Samples came from the ongoing ImmuneRACE study (first 160 participants) plus 1,254 subjects from 6 global collaborators.

The count of this clone is one. The antigen this receptor binds is unknown. No per-base quality is available; no much larger clone lies one base away. The CDR3 contains 17 residues, cysteine and phenylalanine counted. Only the CDR3 DNA is retained, 51 bases long and in frame from the first base. CDR1 and CDR2, looked up from the germline V gene (reference sequence), are SGHKS and YYEKEE. Clipping removes 4 bases from V and 4 bases from J, with 16 as the unmatched junction base count. Samples from volunteer blood donors who had recovered from COVID-19 were contributed by a second Seattle source. Collaborating institutions collected whole blood in K2EDTA tubes following their own protocols. For TCRbeta analysis, collaborators shipped samples as frozen whole blood, isolated PBMCs, or DNA extracted from either of those sample types. Study-wide conclusions, independent of this receptor: The amount of clinical and demographic metadata varied by source and participant and was provided uncurated.

TCRbeta CDR3 regions were amplified from genomic DNA using the immunoSEQ Assay, a bias-controlled multiplex PCR. Regarding the original processing steps: Within the assay, amplification of reference gene primers was used to estimate how many nucleated cells each sample contained. Sequence reads were collapsed and filtered to measure the absolute abundance of every unique TCRbeta CDR3 rearrangement. For each sample, productive Simpson clonality was calculated by taking the square root of Simpson's diversity index across productive rearrangements. This is the immuneACCESS table as TCRdb keeps it, with only in-frame sequences that have V and J called. A part of the clones is gone; compared with another copy, unresolved V genes explain less than half, and the rest is unexplained. V and J calls and clone size are those listed in that table; D and trimming were worked out from the DNA. The sample table holds fewer than 450,000 clones, of which approximately 89% were seen once. The ten largest clones represent roughly 3% of the sample.

The rearrangement joined TRBV5-5 to TRBJ2-5; 7 middle bases align to TRBD2. The origin of this receptor is a woman between 18 and 30 years old who had recovered from COVID-19. Sequenced: peripheral blood. In nucleotide form, the sequence is TGTGCCAGCAGCCGGTCCCGGGGCGTAGCGGGCGGAGAGACCCAGTACTTC. It translates as CASSRSRGVAGGETQYF.